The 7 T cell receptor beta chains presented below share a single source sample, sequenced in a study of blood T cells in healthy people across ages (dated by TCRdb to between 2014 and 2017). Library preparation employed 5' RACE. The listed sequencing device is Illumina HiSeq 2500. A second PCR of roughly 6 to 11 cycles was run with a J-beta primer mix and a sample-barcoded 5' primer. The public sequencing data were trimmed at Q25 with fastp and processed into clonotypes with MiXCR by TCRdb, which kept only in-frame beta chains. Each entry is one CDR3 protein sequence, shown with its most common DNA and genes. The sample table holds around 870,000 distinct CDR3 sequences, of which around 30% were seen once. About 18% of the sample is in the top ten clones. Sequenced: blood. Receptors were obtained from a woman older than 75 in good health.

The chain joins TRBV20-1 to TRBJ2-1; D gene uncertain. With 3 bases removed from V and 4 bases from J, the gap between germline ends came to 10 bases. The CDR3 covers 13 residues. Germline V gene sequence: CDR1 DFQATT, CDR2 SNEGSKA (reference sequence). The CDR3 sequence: CSARSNYYNEQFF. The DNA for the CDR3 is TGCAGTGCTAGGTCCAACTATTACAATGAGCAGTTCTTC.

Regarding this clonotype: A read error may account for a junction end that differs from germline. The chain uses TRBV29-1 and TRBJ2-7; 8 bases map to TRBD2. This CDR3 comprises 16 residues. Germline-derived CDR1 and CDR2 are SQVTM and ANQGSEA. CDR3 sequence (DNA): TGCAGCGTTGAAGATCTTCACGCGGGGGGATACAATGAGCGGTACTTC. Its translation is CSVEDLHAGGYNERYF.

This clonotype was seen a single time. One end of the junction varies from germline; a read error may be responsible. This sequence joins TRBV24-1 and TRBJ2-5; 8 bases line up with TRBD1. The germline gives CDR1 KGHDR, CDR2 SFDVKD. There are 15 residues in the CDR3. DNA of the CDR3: TGTGCCACCAGTGACCCGGACAGGGCCCAAGAGGCCCAGTACTTC. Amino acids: CATSDPDRAQEAQYF.

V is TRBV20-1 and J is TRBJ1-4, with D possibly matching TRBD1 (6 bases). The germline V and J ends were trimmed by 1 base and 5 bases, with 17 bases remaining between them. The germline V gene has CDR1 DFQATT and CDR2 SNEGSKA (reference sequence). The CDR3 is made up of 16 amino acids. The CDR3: CSARADGGRGNEKLFF. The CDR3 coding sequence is TGCAGTGCTAGAGCCGACGGGGGCCGCGGCAATGAAAAACTGTTTTTT.

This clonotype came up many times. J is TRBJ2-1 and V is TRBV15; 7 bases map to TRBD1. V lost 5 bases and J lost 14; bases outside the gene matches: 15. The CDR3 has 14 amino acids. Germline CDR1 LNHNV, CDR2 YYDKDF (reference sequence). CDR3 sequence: CATSRGMVSQGEFF. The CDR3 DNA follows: TGTGCCACCAGCCGAGGAATGGTATCGCAGGGGGAGTTCTTC.

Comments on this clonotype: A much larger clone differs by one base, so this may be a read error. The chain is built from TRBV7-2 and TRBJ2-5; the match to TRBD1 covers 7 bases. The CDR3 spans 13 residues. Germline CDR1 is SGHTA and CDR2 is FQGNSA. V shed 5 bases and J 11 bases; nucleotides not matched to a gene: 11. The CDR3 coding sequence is TGTGCCAGCAGCCCACAGGGGTTGAGGGAGCAGTACTTC. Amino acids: CASSPQGLREQYF.

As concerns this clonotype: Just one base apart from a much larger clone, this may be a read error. CDR3 protein: CATKLAGGPYNEQYF. CDR3 DNA sequence: TGTGCCACCAAACTAGCGGGGGGGCCCTATAATGAGCAGTACTTC. The genes are TRBV7-2 and TRBJ2-7, with 13 bases that match TRBD2. The junction had 13 bases not matched to a gene; V was cut back by 10 bases and J by 7 bases. The CDR3 extends over 15 amino acids. Germline V gives CDR1 SGHTA, CDR2 FQGNSA.